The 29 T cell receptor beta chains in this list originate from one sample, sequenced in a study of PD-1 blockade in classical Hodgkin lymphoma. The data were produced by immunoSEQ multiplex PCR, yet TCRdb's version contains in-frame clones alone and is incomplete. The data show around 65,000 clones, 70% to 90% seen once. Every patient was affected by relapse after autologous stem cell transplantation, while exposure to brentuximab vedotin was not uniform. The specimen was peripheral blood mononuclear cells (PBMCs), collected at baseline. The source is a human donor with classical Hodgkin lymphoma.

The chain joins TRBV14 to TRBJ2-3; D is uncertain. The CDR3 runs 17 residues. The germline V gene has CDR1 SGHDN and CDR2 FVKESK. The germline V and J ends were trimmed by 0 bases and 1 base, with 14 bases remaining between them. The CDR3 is CASSQDRPHPGTDTQYF. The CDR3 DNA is TGTGCCAGCAGCCAAGATCGGCCCCATCCTGGCACAGATACGCAGTATTTT.

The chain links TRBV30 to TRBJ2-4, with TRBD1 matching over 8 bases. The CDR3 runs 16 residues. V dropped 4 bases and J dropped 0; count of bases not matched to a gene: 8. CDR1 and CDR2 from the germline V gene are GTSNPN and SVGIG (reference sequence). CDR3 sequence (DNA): TGTGCCTGGATGCATCGGACAGGGCTAGCCAAAAACATTCAGTACTTC. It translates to CAWMHRTGLAKNIQYF. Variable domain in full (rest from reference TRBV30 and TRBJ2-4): SQTIHQWPATLVQPVGSPLSLECTVEGTSNPNLYWYRQAAGRGLQLLFYSVGIGQISSEVPQNLSASRPQDRQFILSSKKLLLSDSGFYLCAWMHRTGLAKNIQYFGAGTRLSVL.

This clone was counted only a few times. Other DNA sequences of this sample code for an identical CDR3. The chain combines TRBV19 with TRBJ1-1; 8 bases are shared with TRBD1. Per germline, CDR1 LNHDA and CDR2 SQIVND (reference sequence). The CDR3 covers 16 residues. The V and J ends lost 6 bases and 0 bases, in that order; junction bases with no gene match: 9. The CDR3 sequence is CASRPWTGSMNTEAFF. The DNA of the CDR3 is TGTGCCAGTAGGCCTTGGACAGGGTCGATGAACACTGAAGCTTTCTTT.

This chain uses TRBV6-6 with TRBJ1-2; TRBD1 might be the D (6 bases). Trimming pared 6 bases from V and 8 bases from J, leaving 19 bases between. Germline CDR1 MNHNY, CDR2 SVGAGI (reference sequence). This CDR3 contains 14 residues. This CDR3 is CASSSQGGGAGYTF. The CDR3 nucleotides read TGTGCCAGCAGCTCACAGGGAGGTGGTGCGGGCTACACCTTC.

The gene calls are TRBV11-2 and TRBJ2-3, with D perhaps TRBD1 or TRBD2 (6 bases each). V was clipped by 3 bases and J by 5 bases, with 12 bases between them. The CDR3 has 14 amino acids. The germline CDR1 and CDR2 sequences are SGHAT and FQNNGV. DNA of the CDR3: TGTGCCAGCAGCTTTGTCAGGGGAGGAGATACGCAGTATTTT. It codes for CASSFVRGGDTQYF.

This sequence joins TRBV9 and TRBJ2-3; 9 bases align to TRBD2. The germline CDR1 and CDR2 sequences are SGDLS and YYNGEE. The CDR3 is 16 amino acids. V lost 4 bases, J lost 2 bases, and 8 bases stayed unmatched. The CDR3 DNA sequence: TGTGCCAGCAGCCAGGTGGCGGGGGGGCTCACAGATACGCAGTATTTT. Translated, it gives CASSQVAGGLTDTQYF.

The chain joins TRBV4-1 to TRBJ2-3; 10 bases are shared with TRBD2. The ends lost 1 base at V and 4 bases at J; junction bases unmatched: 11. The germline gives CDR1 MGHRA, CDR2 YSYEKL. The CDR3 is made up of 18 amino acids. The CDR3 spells CASSQGIFSGGASDTQYF. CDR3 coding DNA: TGCGCCAGCAGCCAAGGTATCTTCAGCGGGGGGGCGTCAGATACGCAGTATTTT.

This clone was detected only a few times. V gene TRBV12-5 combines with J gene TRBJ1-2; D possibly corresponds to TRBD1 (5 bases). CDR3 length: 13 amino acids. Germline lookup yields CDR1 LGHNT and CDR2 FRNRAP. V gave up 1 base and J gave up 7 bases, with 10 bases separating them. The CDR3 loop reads CASGLAPGFGYTF. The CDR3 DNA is TGTGCTAGTGGTTTGGCCCCAGGGTTTGGCTACACCTTC.

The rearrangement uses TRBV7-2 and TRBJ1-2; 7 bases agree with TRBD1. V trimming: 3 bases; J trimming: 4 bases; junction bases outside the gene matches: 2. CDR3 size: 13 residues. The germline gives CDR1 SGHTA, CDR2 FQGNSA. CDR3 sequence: CASSLTGTYGYTF. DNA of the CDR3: TGTGCCAGCAGCTTGACAGGGACCTATGGCTACACCTTC. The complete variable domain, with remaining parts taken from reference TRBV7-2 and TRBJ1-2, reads GAGVSQSPSNKVTEKGKDVELRCDPISGHTALYWYRQSLGQGLEFLIYFQGNSAPDKSGLPSDRFSAERTGGSVSTLTIQRTQQEDSAVYLCASSLTGTYGYTFGSGTRLTVV.

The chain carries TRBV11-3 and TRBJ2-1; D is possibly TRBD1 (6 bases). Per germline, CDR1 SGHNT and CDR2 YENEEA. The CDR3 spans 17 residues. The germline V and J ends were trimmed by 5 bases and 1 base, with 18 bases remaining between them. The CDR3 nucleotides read TGTGCCAGCAGCCGAACATCAACAGGGAAATCCTACAATGAGCAGTTCTTC. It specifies CASSRTSTGKSYNEQFF. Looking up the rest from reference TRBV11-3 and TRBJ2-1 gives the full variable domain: EAGVVQSPRYKIIEKKQPVAFWCNPISGHNTLYWYLQNLGQGPELLIRYENEEAVDDSQLPKDRFSAERLKGVDSTLKIQPAELGDSAVYLCASSRTSTGKSYNEQFFGPGTRLTVL.

CDR3 in DNA: TGCGCCAGCAGGTTGACTTCCTCCCTGAATGAGCAGTTCTTC. It yields the protein CASRLTSSLNEQFF. This chain joins TRBV5-1 and TRBJ2-1, with unresolved D. Trimming removed 5 bases from V and 7 bases from J, with 16 bases in between. Germline V CDR1 and CDR2: SGHRS, YFSETQ. CDR3 size: 14 residues.

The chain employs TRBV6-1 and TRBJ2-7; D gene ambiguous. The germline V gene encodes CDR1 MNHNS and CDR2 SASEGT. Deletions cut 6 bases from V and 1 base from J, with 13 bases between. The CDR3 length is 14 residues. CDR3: CASSARLGSYEQYF. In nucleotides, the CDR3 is TGTGCCAGCAGCGCTCGCCTGGGTTCCTACGAGCAGTACTTC.

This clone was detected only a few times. In nucleotides, the CDR3 is TGTGCCAGCAGCCTAGGCGTGAGCGGGGACCCCTGGAACATTCAGTACTTC. It encodes CASSLGVSGDPWNIQYF. This rearrangement joins TRBV7-2 to TRBJ2-4; 7 nucleotides line up with TRBD2. Trimming cost V 5 bases and J 7 bases; bases outside gene matches: 17. Germline CDR1 and CDR2: SGHTA and FQGNSA. The CDR3 covers 17 residues.

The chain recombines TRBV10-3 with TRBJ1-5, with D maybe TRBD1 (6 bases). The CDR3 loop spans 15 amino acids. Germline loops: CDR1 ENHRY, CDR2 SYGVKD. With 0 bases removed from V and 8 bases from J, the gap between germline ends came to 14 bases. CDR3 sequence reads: CAISESRQGIEPQHF. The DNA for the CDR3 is TGTGCCATCAGTGAGTCGAGGCAGGGGATCGAGCCCCAGCATTTT.

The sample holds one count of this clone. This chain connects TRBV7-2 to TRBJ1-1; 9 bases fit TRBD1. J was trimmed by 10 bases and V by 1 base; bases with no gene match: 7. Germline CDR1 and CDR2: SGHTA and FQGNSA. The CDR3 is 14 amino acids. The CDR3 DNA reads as TGTGCCAGCAGCTTAGAGGGACAGGGTGGAGGAGCTTTCTTT. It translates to CASSLEGQGGGAFF.

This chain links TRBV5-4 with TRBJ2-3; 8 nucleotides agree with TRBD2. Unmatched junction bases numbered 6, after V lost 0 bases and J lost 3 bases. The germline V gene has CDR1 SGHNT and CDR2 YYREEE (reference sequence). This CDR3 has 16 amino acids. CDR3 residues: CASSLVAGRGTDTQYF. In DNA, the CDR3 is TGTGCCAGCAGCTTGGTAGCGGGACGAGGGACAGATACGCAGTATTTT.

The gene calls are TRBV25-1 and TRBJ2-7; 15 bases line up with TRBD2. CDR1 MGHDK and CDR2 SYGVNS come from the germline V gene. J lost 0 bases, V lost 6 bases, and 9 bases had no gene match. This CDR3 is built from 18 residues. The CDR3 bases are TGTGCCAGCAGCTCCGGGACTAGCGGGGGGAGGAGCTCCTACGAGCAGTACTTC. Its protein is CASSSGTSGGRSSYEQYF.

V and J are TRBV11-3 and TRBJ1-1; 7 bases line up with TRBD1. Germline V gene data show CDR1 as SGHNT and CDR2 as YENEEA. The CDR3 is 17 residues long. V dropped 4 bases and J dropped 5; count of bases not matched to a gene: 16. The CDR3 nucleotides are TGTGCCAGCAGCTCTCGTAAAGACAGGGAAGAGAGAACTGAAGCTTTCTTT. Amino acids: CASSSRKDREERTEAFF. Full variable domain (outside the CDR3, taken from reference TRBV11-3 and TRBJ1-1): EAGVVQSPRYKIIEKKQPVAFWCNPISGHNTLYWYLQNLGQGPELLIRYENEEAVDDSQLPKDRFSAERLKGVDSTLKIQPAELGDSAVYLCASSSRKDREERTEAFFGQGTRLTVV.

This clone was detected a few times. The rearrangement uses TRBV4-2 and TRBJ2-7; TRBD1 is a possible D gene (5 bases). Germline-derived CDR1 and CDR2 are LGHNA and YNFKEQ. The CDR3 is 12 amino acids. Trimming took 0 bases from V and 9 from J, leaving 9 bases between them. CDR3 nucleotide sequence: TGTGCCAGCAGCCAAGATCAGGGTACGCAGTACTTC. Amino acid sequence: CASSQDQGTQYF.

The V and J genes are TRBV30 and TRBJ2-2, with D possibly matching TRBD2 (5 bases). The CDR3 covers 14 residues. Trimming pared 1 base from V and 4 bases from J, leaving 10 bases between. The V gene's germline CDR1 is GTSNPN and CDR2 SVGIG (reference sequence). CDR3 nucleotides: TGTGCCTGGAGTGACGGCAGCGGCACCGGGGAGCTGTTTTTT. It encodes CAWSDGSGTGELFF.

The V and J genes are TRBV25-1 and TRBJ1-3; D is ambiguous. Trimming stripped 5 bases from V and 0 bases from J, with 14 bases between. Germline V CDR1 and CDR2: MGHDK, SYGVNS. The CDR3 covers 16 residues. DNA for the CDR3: TGTGCCAGCAGTACCCGCCGGCCGGCCTCTGGAAACACCATATATTTT. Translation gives CASSTRRPASGNTIYF.

The CDR3 loop is CAWSVQSVRAGEAFF. The DNA for the CDR3 is TGTGCCTGGAGTGTACAGTCGGTCCGGGCCGGTGAAGCTTTCTTT. The V and J genes are TRBV30 and TRBJ1-1; D is ambiguous. V was trimmed by 0 bases and J by 7 bases, leaving 18 bases between them. CDR1 is GTSNPN, CDR2 SVGIG, per germline (reference sequence). This CDR3 comprises 15 residues.

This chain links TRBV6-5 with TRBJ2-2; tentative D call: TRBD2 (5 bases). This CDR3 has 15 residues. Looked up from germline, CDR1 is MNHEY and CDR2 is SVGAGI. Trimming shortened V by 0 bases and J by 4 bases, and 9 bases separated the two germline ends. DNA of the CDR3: TGTGCCAGCAGTTACTCTCCGGGGATCACCGGGGAGCTGTTTTTT. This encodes CASSYSPGITGELFF.

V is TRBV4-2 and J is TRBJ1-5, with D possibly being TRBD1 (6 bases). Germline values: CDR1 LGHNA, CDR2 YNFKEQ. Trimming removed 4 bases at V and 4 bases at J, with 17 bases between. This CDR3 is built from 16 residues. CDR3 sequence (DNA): TGTGCCAGCAGCCCTACGTCCTGGACAGTGAATCAGCCCCAGCATTTT. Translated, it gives CASSPTSWTVNQPQHF.

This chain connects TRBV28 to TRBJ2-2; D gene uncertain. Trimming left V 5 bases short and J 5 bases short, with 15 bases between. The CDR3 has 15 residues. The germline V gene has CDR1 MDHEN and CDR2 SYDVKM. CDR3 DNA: TGTGCCAGCAGTCTTCCCGAACGACGGACCGGGGAGCTGTTTTTT. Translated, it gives CASSLPERRTGELFF.

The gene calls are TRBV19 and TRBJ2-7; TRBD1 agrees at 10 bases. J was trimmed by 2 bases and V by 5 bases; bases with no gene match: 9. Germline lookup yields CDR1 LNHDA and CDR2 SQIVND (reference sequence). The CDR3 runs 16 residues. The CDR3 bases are TGTGCCAGTAGTCGATTTCCGGGACAGGGGACCTACGAGCAGTACTTC. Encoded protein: CASSRFPGQGTYEQYF.

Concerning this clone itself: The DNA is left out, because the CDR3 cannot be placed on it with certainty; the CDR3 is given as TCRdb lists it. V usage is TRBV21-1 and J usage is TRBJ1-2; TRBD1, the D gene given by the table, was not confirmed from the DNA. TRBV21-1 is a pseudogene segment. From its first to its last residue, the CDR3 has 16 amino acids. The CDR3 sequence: CASTQVGQGARYGYTF.

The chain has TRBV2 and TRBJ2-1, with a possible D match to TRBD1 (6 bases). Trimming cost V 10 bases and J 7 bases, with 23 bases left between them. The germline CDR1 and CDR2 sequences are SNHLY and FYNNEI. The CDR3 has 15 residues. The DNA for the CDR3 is TGTGCCACCCTACGAGGGCAGGGGCCTTCGAATGAGCAGTTCTTC. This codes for CATLRGQGPSNEQFF. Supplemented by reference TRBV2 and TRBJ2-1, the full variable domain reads EPEVTQTPSHQVTQMGQEVILRCVPISNHLYFYWYRQILGQKVEFLVSFYNNEISEKSEIFDDQFSVERPDGSNFTLKIRSTKLEDSAMYFCATLRGQGPSNEQFFGPGTRLTVL.

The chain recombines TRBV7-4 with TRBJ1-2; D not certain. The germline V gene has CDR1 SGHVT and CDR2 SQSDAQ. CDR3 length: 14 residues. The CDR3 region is CARSHPPDNYGYTF. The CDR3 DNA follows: TGTGCGCGCAGTCACCCACCAGATAACTATGGCTACACCTTC. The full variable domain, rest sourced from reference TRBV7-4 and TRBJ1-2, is GAGVSQSPRYKVAKRGRDVALRCDSISGHVTLYWYRQTLGQGSEVLTYSQSDAQRDKSGRPSGRFSAERPERSVSTLKIQRTEQGDSAVYLCARSHPPDNYGYTFGSGTRLTVV.